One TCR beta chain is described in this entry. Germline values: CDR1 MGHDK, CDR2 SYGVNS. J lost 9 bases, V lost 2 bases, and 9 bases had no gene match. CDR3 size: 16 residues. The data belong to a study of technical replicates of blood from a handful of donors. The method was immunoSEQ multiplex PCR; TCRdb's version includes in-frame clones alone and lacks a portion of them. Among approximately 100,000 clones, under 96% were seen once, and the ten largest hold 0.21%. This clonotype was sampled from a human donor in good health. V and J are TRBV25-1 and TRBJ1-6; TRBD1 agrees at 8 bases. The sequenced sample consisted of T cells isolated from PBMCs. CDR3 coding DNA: TGTGCCAGCAGTGAAGCTAGGACAGGGAGAAGTTCACCCCTCCACTTT. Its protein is CASSEARTGRSSPLHF.